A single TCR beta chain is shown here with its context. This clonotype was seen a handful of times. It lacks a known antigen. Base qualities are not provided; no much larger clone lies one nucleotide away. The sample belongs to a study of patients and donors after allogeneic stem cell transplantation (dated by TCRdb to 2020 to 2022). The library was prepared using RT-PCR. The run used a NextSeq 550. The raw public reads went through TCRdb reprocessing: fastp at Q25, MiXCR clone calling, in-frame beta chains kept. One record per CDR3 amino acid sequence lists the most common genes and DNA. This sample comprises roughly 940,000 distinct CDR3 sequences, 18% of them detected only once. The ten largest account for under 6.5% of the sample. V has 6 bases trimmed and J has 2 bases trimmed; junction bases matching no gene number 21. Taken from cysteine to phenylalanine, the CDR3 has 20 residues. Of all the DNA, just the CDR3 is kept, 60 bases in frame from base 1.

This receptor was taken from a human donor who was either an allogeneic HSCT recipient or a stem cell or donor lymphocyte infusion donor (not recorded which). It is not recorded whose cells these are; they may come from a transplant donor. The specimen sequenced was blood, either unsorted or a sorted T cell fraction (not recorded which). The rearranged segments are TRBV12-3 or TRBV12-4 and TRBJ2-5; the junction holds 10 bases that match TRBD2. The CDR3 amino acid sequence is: CASSPQRLPSGGMRQETQYF. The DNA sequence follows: TGTGCCAGCAGCCCTCAGCGGTTGCCTAGCGGGGGAATGAGACAAGAGACCCAGTACTTC.